This TCR beta chain came from a study of cytomegalovirus exposure and HLA in healthy donors (dated by TCRdb to about 2017). For the study in its entirety: An earlier analysis of several hundred of the donors reported 250 to 350 Gb of sequence data and 117 million unique TCR beta sequences obtained from about 170 million T cells. An early release covering 550 to 650 HLA-typed donors comprised about 300 gigabases of sequencing data and some 79 million unique TCR sequences. On average, around 240,000 unique TCR beta nucleotide sequences were sequenced per donor among fewer than 500 genotyped donors of the cohort, with about 19% of those sequences being non-productive. The study combined high-throughput TCR immunosequencing, statistical association of individual TCRs with disease status, and machine learning to predict cytomegalovirus infection status. Donor age, sex, ethnicity and CMV serostatus were compiled together with the repertoire data. Rather than using new phenotypic data, the later analysis identified candidate immune exposures from TCR beta sequences and from how often those sequences occurred across donors. HLA typing included class I and class II loci at four-digit resolution. Roughly 5 DR-DQ haplotypes were treated as single units for association and clustering because of strong linkage in the cohort. The study aimed to test whether signatures of past pathogen exposure could be identified by cataloging public T cell receptors. All discovery cohort repertoires had been generated using a single sequencing platform. In addition to the first cohort of 650 to 800 subjects, a separate validation cohort of 130 or so different subjects was used. Typing coverage varied by locus: roughly 620-640 donors for A, B, C, DRB1 and DQB1; approximately 500 for DQA1; 600 to 610 for DPA1; 450 to 480 for DPB1. The genetic ancestry cluster associated with self-reported Caucasian donors included around four fifths of the roughly 410 genotyped donors. Genome-wide SNP genotypes for about 65% of the roughly 670 donors were used in a later genetic analysis, which treated that subset as a discovery cohort. To decide whether each TCR beta V gene segment behaved as functional or pseudogenic, an earlier analysis of fewer than 750 of the donors relied on high-throughput TCR beta sequencing. In a later analysis, previously published TCR beta repertoires from 550 to 750 donors were re-analyzed and high-resolution HLA genotyping was added so that TCR occurrence patterns could be studied. The study profiled the T cell repertoires of hundreds of subjects by immunosequencing and related them to cytomegalovirus serostatus.

The cohort comprised some 680 healthy bone marrow donors. Cohort members were all nominally healthy when sampled, although unrecorded immune exposures were likely present. The donor was CMV seronegative and belonged to the group of roughly 330 seronegative cohort members. Every donor gave a peripheral blood sample, and the peripheral blood mononuclear cells from that sample were used for TCR beta sequencing. The Qiagen DNeasy Blood Extraction Kit was used to extract genomic DNA from the blood cell samples. Library preparation used the immunoSEQ multiplex PCR assay. The multiplex PCR relied on a mix of 60 forward primers for TCR Vbeta segments and 13 reverse primers for TCR Jbeta segments. The CDR3 region of rearranged TCR beta genes was amplified from genomic DNA with a multiplex PCR assay. Amplified TCR beta libraries were sequenced as 87-base-pair reads on the Illumina HiSeq System. The paper's data handling went like this. A later analysis counted 75 million to 100 million unique TCR beta chains across the 640 or so repertoires, and around 9.9 million of these chains were shared by at least two donors. A nearest-neighbor algorithm error-corrected the raw reads and collapsed the reads into unique sequences, merging closely related sequences to remove PCR and sequencing errors. CDR3 sequences were aligned to IMGT reference sequences to assign V, D and J gene segments. For a sequence to be retained, a match of at least six nucleotides to both a V gene segment and a J gene segment was required. Rearrangements were called productive when the CDR3 lacked stop codons and stayed in frame with V and J; all others were non-productive. CDR3 was defined according to IMGT convention as the region running from the second conserved V-encoded cysteine to the conserved J-encoded phenylalanine. Sequences without an unambiguous match to a single V gene segment were excluded from the earlier analysis of a few hundred of the donors. In an earlier analysis of 587 of the donors, V segments were called functional above 56.7% productive rearrangements and were called segregating when the between-donor standard deviation exceeded 5%. A statistical classification framework was developed to diagnose cytomegalovirus status using the catalog of TCR beta chain sequences. In a later analysis, TCR nucleotide sequences were compared against IMGT/GENE-DB human TR gene sequences so that V and J genes could be assigned. In a later analysis, CDR3 sequences and most-parsimonious VDJ recombination scenarios were assigned using the TCRdist pipeline. In a later analysis, every TCR beta chain was defined by the combination of its CDR3 amino acid sequence and its V-gene family, and reads without a unique V-gene family were dropped. As a way to deal with suspected cross-contamination and a sequencing artifact, a later analysis dropped approximately 590 nucleotide sequences that were highly shared and had low generation probability. In a later analysis, a clonal expansion index for each public chain was calculated from normalized within-repertoire ranks of inferred template counts. In a later analysis, generation probabilities were computed using a VDJ recombination model fitted to out-of-frame rearrangements, and the results were checked against IGoR. A later analysis scored TCR-TCR, TCR-HLA and TCR-CMV co-occurrence with hypergeometric tests, applying a repertoire-size bias correction to TCR pairs. A later analysis estimated false discovery rates by permuting HLA or CMV assignments 20 times. A later analysis grouped co-occurring TCRs with DBSCAN, adding TCRdist sequence similarity when clustering within HLA-allele-positive subsets. For co-occurrence clustering, repertoires with fewer than 30,000 or more than 120,000 public chains were excluded, along with five or six repertoires with anomalous nucleotide sharing. This immuneACCESS table, as held by TCRdb, lists in-frame sequences with V and J called but not all clones. Of the missing ones, under half trace to an unresolved V gene in checked studies; the others have no known cause. Clone size and V and J calls were adopted from that table, with D and trimming inferred from the DNA. This sample has 150,000 to 160,000 clones in its table, and about 68% of those were observed once. Jointly, the top ten make up 2.1% of the sample.

About this clone: This receptor's antigen is unknown. A junction end diverges from the germline sequence, so it may reflect a read error.

From a lookup of the germline V gene, CDR1 and CDR2 are MNHEY and SVGAGI. CDR3 length: 14 amino acids, cysteine to phenylalanine. The entry retains the CDR3 DNA only, 42 bases that are in frame from base 1. Paper-wide results and their limitations: In an earlier analysis of fewer than 700 of the donors, most TCR beta V segments appeared in productive rearrangements about 90% or about 30% of the time, broadly matching IMGT annotations. In the study, about 150 TCR beta chains were listed as associated with cytomegalovirus. Specific HLA alleles were associated with roughly 17,000 TCR beta sequences at a false discovery rate of 0.05 in a later analysis. About 15 rarely observed V segments, including chromosome 9 orphons, were excluded from the earlier analysis of several hundred of the donors because counts were too low. A further reported finding was that TCR beta sequences accurately predicted the HLA-A and HLA-B alleles for most subjects in the first cohort. In a later analysis, HLA-associated TCR beta chains showed more clonal expansion and lower generation probabilities than non-associated chains that were equally common. Linkage disequilibrium might explain the correlated functional status among segregating V segments, but an unknown experimental factor could not be excluded. A few of the identified cytomegalovirus-associated TCR beta chains were confirmed in vitro to be specific for cytomegalovirus antigens. In a later genetic analysis, a missense DCLRE1C variant was associated with V-gene and J-gene trimming of TCR beta chains, and the association was replicated in an independent cohort. Most TCR sequences were seen in very few donors, while some public TCRs were found in many individuals. Compared with the 666-donor mean, donors in an Asian-associated ancestry cluster had fewer N-insertions in productive TCRs, according to a later genetic analysis. Some IMGT-functional V segments, including TRBV6-2 and TRBV6-3, could not be distinguished by the 87-base-pair reads and were therefore excluded. In a later analysis, several top co-occurrence clusters were reported to appear linked to parvovirus B19, influenza, CMV and Epstein-Barr virus. A cluster of highly shared sequence variants was judged likely to represent a technical artifact of the sequencing pipeline. In both the original and validation cohorts, the classifier was reported to diagnose cytomegalovirus status with high specificity and sensitivity. Presence/absence analyses assumed roughly uniform sequencing depth across donors, an assumption that may not hold. According to a later analysis, TCR association rates differed among HLA loci, with DRB1 alleles showing the most associated TCRs and HLA-C alleles showing the fewest. In this cohort, only TCR beta chains were sequenced, and detectable features were limited by the absence of alpha or paired-chain data. Because HLA typing was unavailable for some donors at each locus, only the typed subset was used in association tests. The authors suggested that the approach could potentially be extended to other disease states and immunological phenotypes. CMV serostatus was the only immune exposure information available for the cohort. When HLA alleles, especially DR and DQ, strongly co-occurred, TCR associations were difficult to assign to individual alleles. A later analysis found that most CMV-associated TCR beta chains appeared HLA-restricted, with HLA associations seemingly driven largely by CMV exposure.

In this chain, TRBV6-5 is recombined with TRBJ1-2; 8 central bases correspond to TRBD1. Input material: PBMCs. The TCR comes from a man aged 25 to 45 in good health and CMV-seronegative. The base sequence is TGTGCCAGCAGTTCCCCGACAGGGGATTATGGCTACCCCTTC. Its protein is CASSSPTGDYGYPF.